One and the same sample provided the 8 T cell receptor beta chains below, sequenced in a study of human T cells and chemical hapten exposure. TCRdb ran MiXCR on the RACE reads and lists one entry per CDR3 protein. In the table there are 270,000 or so distinct CDR3 sequences, around 7% of which are singletons. Time point denoted: pre-sensitization, week 0. Treatment meaning: therapeutic diphenylcyclopropenone sensitization with weekly scalp DPC. The material sequenced was whole blood, taken in connection with sensitization to the hapten diphenylcyclopropenone (DPC). All receptors derive from a man aged 18 to 29 with alopecia areata. Some clones in this sample may be carry-over from other donors' samples.

The chain links TRBV18 to TRBJ2-3; either TRBD1 or TRBD2 may supply D (5 bases each). The CDR3 contains 16 residues. Germline CDR1 reads KGHSH; CDR2 reads LQKENI. V lost 4 bases and J 6 bases, leaving 20 bases between the germline ends. CDR3 loop: CASSLDPGPASDTQYF. Written as DNA, the CDR3 is TGTGCCAGCTCACTAGATCCGGGACCGGCATCGGATACGCAGTATTTT.

This chain connects TRBV20-1 to TRBJ2-7, with 9 bases that match TRBD1. Looked up from germline, CDR1 is DFQATT and CDR2 is SNEGSKA (reference sequence). The J segment lost 4 bases and the V segment lost 0 bases, leaving 1 base of the junction unmatched. The length of the CDR3 is 13 residues. CDR3 in DNA: TGCAGTGCTAGAGACGGACAGGGGTACGAGCAGTACGTC. Translated: CSARDGQGYEQYV.

This sequence joins TRBV12-3 or TRBV12-4 and TRBJ2-1, with 13 bases matching TRBD2. CDR3 length: 15 residues. Trimming removed 6 bases from V and 3 bases from J; junction bases left unmatched: 2. The CDR3 loop reads CASRGLAGYYNEQFF. DNA of the CDR3: TGTGCCAGCAGGGGACTAGCGGGATACTACAATGAGCAGTTCTTC.

A few counts support this clonotype. This rearrangement joins TRBV20-1 to TRBJ1-1; a weak D match, TRBD1 (6 bases). CDR3 length: 13 amino acids. The V gene lost 3 bases and the J gene lost 0 bases, with 8 bases spanning the gap. The germline CDR1 and CDR2 sequences are DFQATT and SNEGSKA (reference sequence). Here the CDR3 reads CSARQGMNTEAFF. As DNA, the CDR3 is TGCAGTGCTAGGCAGGGGATGAACACTGAAGCTTTCTTT.

This clonotype was counted between two and nine times. The chain joins TRBV7-9 to TRBJ2-1; 10 bases agree with TRBD2. Germline trimming cut 5 bases from V and 5 bases from J; bases unmatched to any gene: 3. The V gene's germline CDR1 is SEHNR and CDR2 FQNEAQ (reference sequence). This CDR3 region has 14 residues. CDR3 sequence (DNA): TGTGCCAGCAGCCTAACTAGCGGGGACAATGAGCAGTTCTTC. This gives the protein CASSLTSGDNEQFF.

V is TRBV5-1 and J is TRBJ1-4; 7 nucleotides agree with TRBD1. Per the germline V gene, CDR1 is SGHRS and CDR2 is YFSETQ. V shed 7 bases, J shed 8 bases, and the junction held 8 bases outside the gene matches. The CDR3 has 13 residues. The CDR3 loop reads CASQKQGNEKLFF. The CDR3 nucleotides are TGCGCCAGCCAAAAACAGGGGAACGAAAAACTGTTTTTT.

At least ten counts were recorded for this clonotype. The rearrangement links TRBV7-9 to TRBJ2-1; D gene unclear. The V gene's germline CDR1 is SEHNR and CDR2 FQNEAQ (reference sequence). V gave up 2 bases and J gave up 9 bases, with 11 bases separating them. The CDR3 is 13 residues long. The DNA of the CDR3 is TGTGCCAGCAGCTTATATGACGTCACTGAGCAGTTCTTC. Encoded protein: CASSLYDVTEQFF.

The chain carries TRBV4-3 and TRBJ2-3, with 11 positions matching TRBD2. Trimming at V came to 2 bases and at J to 2 bases, leaving 3 bases not matched to a gene. CDR1 is LGHNA, CDR2 YSLEER, per germline. This CDR3 spans 16 amino acids. CDR3 DNA: TGCGCCAGCAGCCAAATGACTAGCGGGGACACAGATACGCAGTATTTT. Encoded protein: CASSQMTSGDTDTQYF.